This T cell receptor beta chain was identified during a study of T cells in Graves' hyperthyroidism and ophthalmopathy. Germline V lookup: CDR1 MNHNS, CDR2 SASEGT. With 8 bases removed from V and 7 bases from J, the gap between germline ends came to 10 bases. The CDR3 is 11 amino acids. Amplified regions were TCR beta CDR3 sequences from RNA transcripts. First-round RT-PCR of the TCR CDR3 relied on the HTBI primer set. From the multiplex PCR reads, TCRdb called clonotypes with MiXCR, one entry per CDR3 protein. This sample carries hundreds of thousands of distinct CDR3 sequences, 12% to 15% of them seen once, and the ten largest clones take 10%.

The TCR was taken from a woman in her late teens or twenties with Graves' hyperthyroidism. This rearrangement joins TRBV6-1 to TRBJ2-3, with D perhaps TRBD2 (5 bases). Sample: blood. The CDR3 nucleotides read TGTGCCAGCCTACGGGGAAATACGCAGTATTTT. Amino acid sequence: CASLRGNTQYF.